This entry features one T cell receptor (beta chain) sequence. The method was immunoSEQ multiplex PCR; TCRdb's version includes in-frame clones alone and lacks a portion of them. The table records 250,000 to 350,000 clones, around 87% of them present only once. This sample is drawn from a study of cytomegalovirus exposure and HLA in healthy donors. For the study at large: Later analysis reported that the approximately 130 validation repertoires shared the platform of the approximately 670 first-cohort repertoires.

The CDR3 loop spans 12 amino acids. Germline V gene sequence: CDR1 MNHEY, CDR2 SMNVEV (reference sequence). Trimming pared 1 base from V and 12 bases from J, leaving 10 bases between. Source material: PBMCs. This clonotype was sampled from a woman younger than 30 in good health and CMV-seronegative. The chain uses TRBV27 and TRBJ2-1; D possibly corresponds to TRBD2 (6 bases). CDR3 nucleotide sequence: TGTGCCAGCAGTTTATACGTCGGGAGGCAGTTCTTC. It yields the protein CASSLYVGRQFF.